The TCR beta chain described here comes from a study of spatial heterogeneity in lung cancer. Study-wide context: Donors were approximately 70 untreated early-stage non-small cell lung cancer patients. Sequencing was performed on follow-up PBMC samples when available, collected at a median of around two years after resection. The study, taken as a whole, reports: The appearance of ubiquitous expanded tumor TCRs in blood was greater at resection than follow-up.

About this clonotype: Its specificity is unknown.

CDR1 and CDR2 (germline): MNHEY, SVGEGT. Trimming removed 2 bases at V and 6 bases at J, with 8 bases between. The CDR3 extends over 12 amino acids. TCRdb itself ran the 5' RACE reads through MiXCR, one entry per CDR3 protein. Seen here are approximately 39,000 distinct CDR3 sequences, under 9% observed once, and the top ten hold approximately 9.8%. The time point: blood at routine non-recurrence follow-up after resection. Whole RNA, which was extracted from tumor, nontumor lung tissue or frozen PBMC, was sequenced without any cell sorting. The starting material was PBMCs, obtained at follow-up. The receptor's source is a male donor with early-stage non-small cell lung cancer. This sequence joins TRBV6-2 or TRBV6-3 and TRBJ2-7, with D possibly TRBD1 on 6 matching bases. The CDR3 protein is CASSYDRSEQYF. The CDR3 bases are TGTGCCAGCAGTTACGACAGGAGCGAGCAGTACTTC.